The clone carrying this TCR beta chain was seen a handful of times. The source of the sample is a study of blood T cells in healthy people across ages. The CDR3 loop spans 14 amino acids. Between the trimmed V and J ends, which lost 0 bases and 4 bases, there was a span of 9 bases. Germline assignment: CDR1 LGHDT and CDR2 YNNKEL (reference sequence). With a J-beta primer mix and a sample-barcoded 5' primer, a second PCR ran roughly 7 to 11 cycles. Each cDNA molecule carried a tag from a template-switch adaptor that contained 12 random nucleotides. TCRdb independently ran MiXCR on the 5' RACE reads; one entry per CDR3 protein. Here the sample spans 1.5 million to 2 million distinct CDR3 sequences, around half being singletons.

The sample taken for sequencing was blood. The chain uses TRBV3-1 and TRBJ1-2; D gene uncertain. This receptor was taken from a woman aged 40-49 years in good health. CDR3 DNA: TGTGCCAGCAGCCAAGAAGAGGGTACCTATGGCTACACCTTC. Amino acids: CASSQEEGTYGYTF. The complete variable domain, with remaining parts taken from reference TRBV3-1 and TRBJ1-2, reads DTAVSQTPKYLVTQMGNDKSIKCEQNLGHDTMYWYKQDSKKFLKIMFSYNNKELIINETVPNRFSPKSPDKAHLNLHINSLELGDSAVYFCASSQEEGTYGYTFGSGTRLTVV.